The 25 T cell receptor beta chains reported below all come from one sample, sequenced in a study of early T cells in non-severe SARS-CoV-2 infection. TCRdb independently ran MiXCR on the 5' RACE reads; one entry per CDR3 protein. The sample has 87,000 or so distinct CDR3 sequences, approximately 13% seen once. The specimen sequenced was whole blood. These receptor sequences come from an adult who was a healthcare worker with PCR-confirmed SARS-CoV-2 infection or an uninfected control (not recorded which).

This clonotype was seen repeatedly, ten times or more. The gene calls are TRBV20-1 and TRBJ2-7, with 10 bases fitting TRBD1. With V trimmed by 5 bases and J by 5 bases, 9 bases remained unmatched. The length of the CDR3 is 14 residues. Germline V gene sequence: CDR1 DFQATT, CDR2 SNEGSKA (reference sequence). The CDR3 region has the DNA TGCAGTGCTGGGACAGGGGCAGGTTGGGACGAGCAGTACTTC. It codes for CSAGTGAGWDEQYF.

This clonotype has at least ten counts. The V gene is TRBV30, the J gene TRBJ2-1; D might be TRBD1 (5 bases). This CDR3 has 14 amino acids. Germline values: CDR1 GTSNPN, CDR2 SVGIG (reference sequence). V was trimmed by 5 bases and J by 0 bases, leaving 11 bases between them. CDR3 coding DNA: TGTGCCTGGGTAGGGGAAGGCTCCTACAATGAGCAGTTCTTC. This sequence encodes CAWVGEGSYNEQFF.

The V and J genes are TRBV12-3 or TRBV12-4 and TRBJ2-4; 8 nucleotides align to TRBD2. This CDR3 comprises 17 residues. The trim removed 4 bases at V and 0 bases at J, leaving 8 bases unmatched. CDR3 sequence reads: CASSYSGGGIAKNIQYF. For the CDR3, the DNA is TGTGCCAGCAGTTACTCGGGCGGGGGGATAGCCAAAAACATTCAGTACTTC.

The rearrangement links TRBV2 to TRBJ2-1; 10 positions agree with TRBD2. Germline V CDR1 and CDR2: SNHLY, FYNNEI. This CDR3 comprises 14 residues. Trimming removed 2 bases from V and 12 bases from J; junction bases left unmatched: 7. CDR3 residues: CASSESVAGGRQFF. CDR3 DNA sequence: TGTGCCAGCAGTGAATCGGTAGCGGGAGGAAGGCAGTTCTTC.

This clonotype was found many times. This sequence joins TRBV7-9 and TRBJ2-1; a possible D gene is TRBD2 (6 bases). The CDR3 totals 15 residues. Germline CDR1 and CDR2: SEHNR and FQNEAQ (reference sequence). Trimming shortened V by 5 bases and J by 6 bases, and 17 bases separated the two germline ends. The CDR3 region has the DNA TGTGCCAGCAGCCCAAAATTCAGACTAGGCAATGAGCAGTTCTTC. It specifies CASSPKFRLGNEQFF.

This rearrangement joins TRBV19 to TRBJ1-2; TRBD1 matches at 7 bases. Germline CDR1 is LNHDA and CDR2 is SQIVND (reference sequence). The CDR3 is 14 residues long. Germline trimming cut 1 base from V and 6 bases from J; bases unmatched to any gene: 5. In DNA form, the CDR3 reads TGTGCCAGTAGTATAGGGGGACAGTCGGATGGCTACACCTTC. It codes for CASSIGGQSDGYTF.

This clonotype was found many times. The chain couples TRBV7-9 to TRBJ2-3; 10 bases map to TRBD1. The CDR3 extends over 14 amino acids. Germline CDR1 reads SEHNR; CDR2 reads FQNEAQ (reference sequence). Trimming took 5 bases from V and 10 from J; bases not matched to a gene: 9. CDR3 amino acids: CASSRDRGHLAQYF. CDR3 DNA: TGTGCCAGCAGCCGGGACAGGGGCCACTTAGCGCAGTATTTT. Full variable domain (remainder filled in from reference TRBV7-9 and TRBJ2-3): DTGVSQNPRHKITKRGQNVTFRCDPISEHNRLYWYRQTLGQGPEFLTYFQNEAQLEKSRLLSDRFSAERPKGSFSTLEIQRTEQGDSAMYLCASSRDRGHLAQYFGPGTRLTVL.

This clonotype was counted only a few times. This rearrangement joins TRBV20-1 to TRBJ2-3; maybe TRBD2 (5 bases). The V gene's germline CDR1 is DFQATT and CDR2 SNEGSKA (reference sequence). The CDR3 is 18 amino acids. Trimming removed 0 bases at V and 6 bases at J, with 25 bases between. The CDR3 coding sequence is TGCAGTGCTAGAGATGGGAAGACGGGAAATTTATATATGGATACGCAGTATTTT. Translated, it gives CSARDGKTGNLYMDTQYF.

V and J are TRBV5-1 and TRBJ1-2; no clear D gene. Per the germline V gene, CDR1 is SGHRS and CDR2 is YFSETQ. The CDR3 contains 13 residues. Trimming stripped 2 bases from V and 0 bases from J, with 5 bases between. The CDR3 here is CASSFNTNYGYTF. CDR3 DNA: TGCGCCAGCAGCTTCAACACTAACTATGGCTACACCTTC.

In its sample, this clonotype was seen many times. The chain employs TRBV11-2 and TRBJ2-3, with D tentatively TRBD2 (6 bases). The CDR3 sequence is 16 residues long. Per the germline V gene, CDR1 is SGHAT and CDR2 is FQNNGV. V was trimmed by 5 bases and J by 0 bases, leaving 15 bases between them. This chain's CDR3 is CASSLEGGWSTDTQYF. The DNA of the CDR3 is TGTGCCAGCAGCCTGGAGGGTGGGTGGAGCACAGATACGCAGTATTTT.

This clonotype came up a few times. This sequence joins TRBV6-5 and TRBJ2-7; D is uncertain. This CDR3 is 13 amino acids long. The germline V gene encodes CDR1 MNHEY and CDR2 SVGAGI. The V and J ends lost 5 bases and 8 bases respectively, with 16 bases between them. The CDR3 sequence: CASSNRALGKQYF. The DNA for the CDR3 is TGTGCCAGCAGTAACCGGGCCCTGGGAAAGCAGTACTTC.

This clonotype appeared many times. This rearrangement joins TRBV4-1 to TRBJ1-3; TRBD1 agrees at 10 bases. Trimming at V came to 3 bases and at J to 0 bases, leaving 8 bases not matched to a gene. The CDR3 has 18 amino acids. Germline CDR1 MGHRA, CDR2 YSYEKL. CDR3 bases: TGCGCCAGCAGCCATCTCCGGGACAGGGGTATCTCTGGAAACACCATATATTTT. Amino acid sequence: CASSHLRDRGISGNTIYF.

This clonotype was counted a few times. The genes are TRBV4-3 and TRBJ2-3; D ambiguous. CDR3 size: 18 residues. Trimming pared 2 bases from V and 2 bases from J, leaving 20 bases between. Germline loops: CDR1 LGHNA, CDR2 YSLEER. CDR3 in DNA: TGCGCCAGCAGCCAAACACTACCGACTCACGATTTCACAGATACGCAGTATTTT. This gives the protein CASSQTLPTHDFTDTQYF.

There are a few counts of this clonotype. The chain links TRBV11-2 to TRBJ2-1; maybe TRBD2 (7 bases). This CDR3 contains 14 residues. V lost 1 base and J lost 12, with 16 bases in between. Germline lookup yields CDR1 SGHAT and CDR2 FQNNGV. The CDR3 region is CASSLGVDGGRQFF. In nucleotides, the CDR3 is TGTGCCAGCAGCTTAGGCGTGGACGGGGGGCGGCAGTTCTTC.

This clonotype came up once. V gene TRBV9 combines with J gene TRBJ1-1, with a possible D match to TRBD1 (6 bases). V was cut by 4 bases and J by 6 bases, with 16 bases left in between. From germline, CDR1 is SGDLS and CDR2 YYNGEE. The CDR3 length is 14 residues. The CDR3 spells CASSPGAGYAEAFF. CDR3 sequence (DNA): TGTGCCAGCAGCCCAGGGGCGGGCTATGCTGAAGCTTTCTTT. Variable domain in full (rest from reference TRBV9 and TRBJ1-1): DSGVTQTPKHLITATGQRVTLRCSPRSGDLSVYWYQQSLDQGLQFLIQYYNGEERAKGNILERFSAQQFPDLHSELNLSSLELGDSALYFCASSPGAGYAEAFFGQGTRLTVV.

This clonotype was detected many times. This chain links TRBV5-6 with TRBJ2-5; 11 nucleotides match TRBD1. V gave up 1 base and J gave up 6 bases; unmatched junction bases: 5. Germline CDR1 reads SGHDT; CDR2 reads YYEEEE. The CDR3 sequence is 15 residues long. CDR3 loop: CASSLLGTGGKTQYF. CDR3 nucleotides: TGTGCCAGCAGCTTGCTCGGGACAGGGGGAAAGACCCAGTACTTC.

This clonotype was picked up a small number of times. CDR3 bases: TGCGCCAGCAGATACCGACTCCCGGGACAGGGGTTAACAGATACGCAGTATTTT. It translates to CASRYRLPGQGLTDTQYF. The chain employs TRBV5-1 and TRBJ2-3; TRBD1 matches at 10 bases. Germline values: CDR1 SGHRS, CDR2 YFSETQ. This CDR3 contains 18 residues. V gave up 5 bases and J gave up 3 bases; unmatched junction bases: 15. Using reference TRBV5-1 and TRBJ2-3 for the parts outside the CDR3, the full variable domain is KAGVTQTPRYLIKTRGQQVTLSCSPISGHRSVSWYQQTPGQGLQFLFEYFSETQRNKGNFPGRFSGRQFSNSRSEMNVSTLELGDSALYLCASRYRLPGQGLTDTQYFGPGTRLTVL.

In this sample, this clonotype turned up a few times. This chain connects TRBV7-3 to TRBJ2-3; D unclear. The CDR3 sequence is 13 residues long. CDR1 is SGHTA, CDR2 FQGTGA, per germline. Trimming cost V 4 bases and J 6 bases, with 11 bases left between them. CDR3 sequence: CASSSLDGDTQYF. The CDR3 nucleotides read TGTGCCAGCAGCTCTCTCGATGGGGATACGCAGTATTTT.

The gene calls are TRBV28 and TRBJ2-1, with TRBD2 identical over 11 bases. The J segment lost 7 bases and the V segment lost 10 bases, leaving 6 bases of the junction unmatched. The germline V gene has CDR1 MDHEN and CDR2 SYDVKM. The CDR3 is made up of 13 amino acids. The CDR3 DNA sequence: TGTGCCACGAAGCTAGCGGGAGGAAATGAGCAGTTCTTC. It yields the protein CATKLAGGNEQFF.

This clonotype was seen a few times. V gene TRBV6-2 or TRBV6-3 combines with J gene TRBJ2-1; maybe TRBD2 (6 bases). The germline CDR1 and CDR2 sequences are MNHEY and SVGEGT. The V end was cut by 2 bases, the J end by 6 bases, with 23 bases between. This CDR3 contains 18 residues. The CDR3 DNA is TGTGCCAGCAGTTACCCGTCCGCATTATTTGTCGGGGGCAATGAGCAGTTCTTC. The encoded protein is CASSYPSALFVGGNEQFF.

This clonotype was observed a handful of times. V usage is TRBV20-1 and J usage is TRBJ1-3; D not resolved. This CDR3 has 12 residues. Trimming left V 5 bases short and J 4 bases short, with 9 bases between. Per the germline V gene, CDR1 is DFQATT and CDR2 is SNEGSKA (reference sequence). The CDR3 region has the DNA TGCAGTGCTCTCAGCGGCGGAAACACCATATATTTT. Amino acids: CSALSGGNTIYF.

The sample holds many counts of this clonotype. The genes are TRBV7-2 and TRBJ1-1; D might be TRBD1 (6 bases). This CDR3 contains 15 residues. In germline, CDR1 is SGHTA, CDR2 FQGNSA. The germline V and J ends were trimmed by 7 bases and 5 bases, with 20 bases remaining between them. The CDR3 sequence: CASTLGDMRWTEAFF. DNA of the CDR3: TGTGCCAGCACCCTTGGGGACATGCGGTGGACTGAAGCTTTCTTT. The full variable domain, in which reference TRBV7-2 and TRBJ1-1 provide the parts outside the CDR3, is GAGVSQSPSNKVTEKGKDVELRCDPISGHTALYWYRQSLGQGLEFLIYFQGNSAPDKSGLPSDRFSAERTGGSVSTLTIQRTQQEDSAVYLCASTLGDMRWTEAFFGQGTRLTVV.

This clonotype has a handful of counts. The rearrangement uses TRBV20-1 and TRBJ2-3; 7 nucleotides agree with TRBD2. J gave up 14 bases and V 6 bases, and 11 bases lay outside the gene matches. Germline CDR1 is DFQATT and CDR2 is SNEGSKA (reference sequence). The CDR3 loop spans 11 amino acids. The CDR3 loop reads CSAWTRGSLYF. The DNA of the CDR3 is TGCAGTGCATGGACTAGGGGCTCGCTGTATTTT.

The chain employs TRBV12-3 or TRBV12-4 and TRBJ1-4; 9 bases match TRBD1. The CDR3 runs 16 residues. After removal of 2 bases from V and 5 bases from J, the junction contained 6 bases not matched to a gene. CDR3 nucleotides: TGTGCCAGCAGTTTAACTTTGACAGGGGGAAATGAAAAACTGTTTTTT. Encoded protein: CASSLTLTGGNEKLFF.

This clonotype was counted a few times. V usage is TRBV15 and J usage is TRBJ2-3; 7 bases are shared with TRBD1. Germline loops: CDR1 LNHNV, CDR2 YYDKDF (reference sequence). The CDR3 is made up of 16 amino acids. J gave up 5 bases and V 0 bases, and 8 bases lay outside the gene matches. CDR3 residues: CATSRDKRGRGDTQYF. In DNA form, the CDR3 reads TGTGCCACCAGCAGAGATAAAAGGGGGCGAGGAGATACGCAGTATTTT.